Listed below are T cell receptor beta chains from one sample, sequenced in a study of blood T cell repertoires in COVID-19. Clones were sequenced by immunoSEQ multiplex PCR, and TCRdb holds only the in-frame ones, with some missing. The table lists tens of thousands of clones, over 75% of them singletons, with around 40% in the top ten. Sample: peripheral blood. Receptor source: a human donor in a cohort sampled during active COVID-19. CDR3s include the opening cysteine and the closing phenylalanine or tryptophan. D genes are given only for firm matches. The size entry is marked missing in some rows and otherwise reads once, few, many or a size class.

v_gene,j_gene,len,abundance,d_gene,CDR3nt,CDR3aa
TRBV6-1,TRBJ2-1,15,.,.,TGTGCCAGCAGTGAGTTTAGGGCCGTAGAGGGTGAGCAGTTCTTC,CASSEFRAVEGEQFF
TRBV28,TRBJ2-7,14,.,TRBD2,TGTGCCAGCGGGGGTAGCGGGAGGGCAGACGAGCAGTACTTC,CASGGSGRADEQYF
TRBV9,TRBJ1-4,13,.,.,TGTGCCAGCAGCGACGGGAAAACTGAAAAACTGTTTTTT,CASSDGKTEKLFF
TRBV5-8,TRBJ2-3,13,once,TRBD2,TGTGCCAGCAGCTTCGCGGGAGCAGATACGCAGTATTTT,CASSFAGADTQYF
TRBV28,TRBJ2-3,20,.,.,TGTGCCAGCAGAACCCAACAGGCTCCCCAAACGCCTAGTAGCACAGATACGCAGTATTTT,CASRTQQAPQTPSSTDTQYF
TRBV21-1,TRBJ1-3,18,.,.,TGTGCCAGCAGCAGGCCTGATGGGACAGATATTTCTGGAAACACCATATATTTT,CASSRPDGTDISGNTIYF
TRBV7-2,TRBJ2-2,15,.,TRBD2,TGTGCCAGCAGACGGGGGGATGCGAGCACCGGGGAGCTGTTTTTT,CASRRGDASTGELFF
TRBV29-1,TRBJ2-6,15,.,.,TGCAGCGTTGAAGAACCCGGGATAGGGGCCAACGTCCTGACTTTC,CSVEEPGIGANVLTF
TRBV5-6,TRBJ1-5,15,.,TRBD1,TGTGCCAGCACCAACGGCGGGACAGTCACCCAGCCCCAGCATTTT,CASTNGGTVTQPQHF
TRBV5-4,TRBJ2-5,13,.,TRBD1,TGTGCCAGCAGCTCTACAGGGGGAGAGACCCAGTACTTC,CASSSTGGETQYF
TRBV4-3,TRBJ2-7,17,few,TRBD2,TGCGCCAGCAGCCAAGAGGCTAGCGGGGACCTTGGGGGTGAGCAGTACTTC,CASSQEASGDLGGEQYF
TRBV10-3,TRBJ2-1,12,.,.,TGTGCCATCAGTGATCCGCGGAATGAGCAGTTCTTC,CAISDPRNEQFF
TRBV2,TRBJ2-3,14,.,.,TGTGCCAGCAGTGAGGGCGGGACCGGGGATACGCAGTATTTT,CASSEGGTGDTQYF
TRBV6-5,TRBJ2-3,15,.,TRBD2,TGTGCCAGCAGTTCTACTAGCGGAGTCACAGATACGCAGTATTTT,CASSSTSGVTDTQYF
TRBV7-9,TRBJ2-5,12,.,.,TGTGCCAGCAGCTTAGTTCCGGAGACCCAGTACTTC,CASSLVPETQYF
TRBV11-3,TRBJ1-6,11,.,.,TGTGCCAGCAGCCAGACATCTCCCCTCCACTTT,CASSQTSPLHF
TRBV7-2,TRBJ2-5,15,.,TRBD2,TGTGCCAGCAGCAGAACTAGCGGCGCCTCGGAGACCCAGTACTTC,CASSRTSGASETQYF
TRBV5-6,TRBJ2-3,16,.,.,TGTGCCAGCAGGCCAGAAAGAGGAACTAGCACAGATACGCAGTATTTT,CASRPERGTSTDTQYF
TRBV19,TRBJ2-1,15,.,TRBD1,TGTGCCAGTAGTAGTTCAGGGGGCAGCTCGGGTGAGCAGTTCTTC,CASSSSGGSSGEQFF
TRBV2,TRBJ1-1,14,.,TRBD1,TGTGCCAGCAAAAGGGACAGAGAGAACACTGAAGCTTTCTTT,CASKRDRENTEAFF
TRBV4-2,TRBJ1-2,13,.,TRBD1,TGTGCCAGCAGGTCGGACAGGGACTATGGCTACACCTTC,CASRSDRDYGYTF
TRBV24-1,TRBJ2-3,19,.,TRBD2,TGTGCCACCAGTATCAGACCGCCGGGGTGGACTAGCGGATCAGATACGCAGTATTTT,CATSIRPPGWTSGSDTQYF
TRBV6-1,TRBJ2-3,18,.,TRBD2,TGTGCCAGCAGTGAAGCCGGGACTAGCGGGGGGGCTCGAGATACGCAGTATTTT,CASSEAGTSGGARDTQYF
TRBV11-3,TRBJ2-7,12,.,.,TGTGCCAGCACCGGACGGGGCTACGAGCAGTACTTC,CASTGRGYEQYF
TRBV25-1,TRBJ1-1,16,.,.,TGTGCCAGCAGTGATCTTTTCCGGGACAAGAACACTGAAGCTTTCTTT,CASSDLFRDKNTEAFF
TRBV16,TRBJ1-6,19,few,TRBD1,TGTGCCAGCAGCCAATCGGGGGACAGGGGAAGGTCCTATAATTCACCCCTCCACTTT,CASSQSGDRGRSYNSPLHF
TRBV7-8,TRBJ1-1,12,.,.,TGTGCCAGCAGCAGGGGGAACACTGAAGCTTTCTTT,CASSRGNTEAFF
TRBV30,TRBJ1-6,16,.,TRBD1,TGTGCCTGGAAGTCGGGACAGGGGGGGCAGAATTCACCCCTCCACTTT,CAWKSGQGGQNSPLHF
TRBV12-3/TRBV12-4,TRBJ1-5,12,.,TRBD1,TGTGCCAGCAGTTCAGAACAGGGGGCTCATTCTTTT,CASSSEQGAHSF
TRBV5-1,TRBJ1-3,21,once,TRBD1,TGCGCCAGCAGCTTGAGGTCAAACGGACAGGGGGGAGTCTCTAGTGGAAACACCATATATTTT,CASSLRSNGQGGVSSGNTIYF
TRBV12-3/TRBV12-4,TRBJ1-2,13,.,.,TGTGCCAGCACGACCGGGACAAACTATGGCTACACCTTC,CASTTGTNYGYTF
TRBV7-2,TRBJ1-2,15,.,TRBD1,TGTGCCAGCAGCTTAAATCCAGGGGGCGTTTATGGCTACACCTTC,CASSLNPGGVYGYTF
TRBV7-2,TRBJ2-3,12,.,.,TGTGCCATCGCACCTATCACAGATACGCAGTATTTT,CAIAPITDTQYF
TRBV7-9,TRBJ2-5,12,.,TRBD2,TGTGCCATTCTTGGGGGGGAAGAGACCCAGTACTTC,CAILGGEETQYF
TRBV7-3,TRBJ2-1,15,.,.,TGTGCCAGCAGCGAGCCGGGTGTTTCAAACAATGAGCAGTTCTTC,CASSEPGVSNNEQFF
TRBV28,TRBJ1-2,15,.,TRBD1,TGTGCCAGCAGTTCCACGAGTAGGACAGGGGATGGCTACACCTTC,CASSSTSRTGDGYTF
TRBV6-2/TRBV6-3,TRBJ2-3,14,.,TRBD2,TGTGCCAGCAGTCGGACTAGCGACACAGATACGCAGTATTTT,CASSRTSDTDTQYF
TRBV27,TRBJ1-2,14,.,.,TGTGCCAGCAGTTTAAGGGCGGGGGCGGATGGCTACACCTTC,CASSLRAGADGYTF
TRBV6-5,TRBJ2-7,16,.,.,TGTGCCAGCAGTTACTCGGGGTCAGGCGGGACCTACGAGCAGTACTTC,CASSYSGSGGTYEQYF
TRBV6-5,TRBJ2-1,12,.,.,TGTGCCAGCAGCACCGGGGACAATGAGCAGTTCTTC,CASSTGDNEQFF
TRBV6-2/TRBV6-3,TRBJ2-3,16,.,TRBD2,TGTGCCAGCAGCGCCGGACTAGCGGGGGACACAGATACGCAGTATTTT,CASSAGLAGDTDTQYF
TRBV4-1,TRBJ2-2,16,.,TRBD2,TGCGCCAGCAGACGACTAGCGGCCTTTAACACCGGGGAGCTGTTTTTT,CASRRLAAFNTGELFF
TRBV18,TRBJ1-1,14,.,.,TGTGCCAGCTCACGTTCGTTAGATAACACTGAAGCTTTCTTT,CASSRSLDNTEAFF
TRBV6-5,TRBJ1-5,13,.,TRBD1,TGTGCCAGCAGTCGGGACAGCTATCAGCCCCAGCATTTT,CASSRDSYQPQHF
TRBV20-1,TRBJ1-1,11,once,TRBD1,TGCAGTGCTATGGGGGACAGGGATGCTTTCTTT,CSAMGDRDAFF
TRBV19,TRBJ2-3,14,.,.,TGTGCCAGTAGTGCGGGGGCGTACACAGATACGCAGTATTTT,CASSAGAYTDTQYF
TRBV6-2/TRBV6-3,TRBJ2-3,13,once,.,TGTGCCAGCAGTTACTCCTACACAGATACGCAGTATTTT,CASSYSYTDTQYF
TRBV6-2/TRBV6-3,TRBJ2-7,13,.,.,TGTGCCAGCAGTTATTATGCCGGCGGCGAGCAGTACTTC,CASSYYAGGEQYF
TRBV7-2,TRBJ2-2,13,once,TRBD1,TGTGCCAGCAGCTGGGACAGGGTCGGGGAGCTGTTTTTT,CASSWDRVGELFF
TRBV27,TRBJ1-2,14,.,TRBD1,TGTGCCAGCAGTCCGGACAGGGCAAACTATGGCTACACCTTC,CASSPDRANYGYTF
TRBV12-3/TRBV12-4,TRBJ2-3,12,.,TRBD1,TGTGCCAGCAAGGGGGCGGGAGATACGCAGTATTTT,CASKGAGDTQYF
TRBV6-5,TRBJ2-1,15,.,TRBD1,TGTGCCAGCAGTTACAGGGGGCCCTCCTACAATGAGCAGTTCTTC,CASSYRGPSYNEQFF
TRBV19,TRBJ1-4,15,.,.,TGTGCCAGTACCGATTGGGCACCAACTAATGAAAAACTGTTTTTT,CASTDWAPTNEKLFF
TRBV6-6,TRBJ1-5,16,.,TRBD1,TGTGCCAGCAGTTACCCCCGGACAGGCTCGAATCAGCCCCAGCATTTT,CASSYPRTGSNQPQHF
TRBV7-2,TRBJ2-1,15,.,TRBD2,TGTGCCAGCAGCTCGGGACTAGCGGGAATGAATGAGCAGTTCTTC,CASSSGLAGMNEQFF
TRBV5-4,TRBJ2-7,15,.,TRBD2,TGTGCCAGCGCCCGGACTAGCGGGAGGGCCGACGAGCAGTACTTC,CASARTSGRADEQYF
TRBV10-1,TRBJ1-1,14,.,TRBD1,TGCGCCAGCAGGGGGACAGCCGCCTTTTTTGAAGCTTTCTTT,CASRGTAAFFEAFF
TRBV7-3,TRBJ2-7,13,.,.,TGTGCCAGCAGCTTAATGGTCCGGGGTGAGCAGTACTTC,CASSLMVRGEQYF
TRBV2,TRBJ2-2,13,.,.,TGTGCCAGCAATGCAGGCCCCACCGGGGAGCTGTTTTTT,CASNAGPTGELFF